This TCR beta chain derives from a study of cytomegalovirus exposure and HLA in healthy donors. This CDR3 has 14 residues. The germline gives CDR1 ENHRY, CDR2 SYGVKD. The V and J ends lost 5 bases and 3 bases, in that order; junction bases with no gene match: 4. The PCR made use of 60 Vbeta and 13 Jbeta primers. Profiling relied on immunoSEQ multiplex PCR, and the TCRdb table lists in-frame clones only, not all of them. The data show some 130,000 clones, approximately 82% seen once. This clone was recorded once. Sequenced: PBMCs. The gene calls are TRBV10-3 and TRBJ1-2; 9 nucleotides align to TRBD1. This receptor was taken from a boy between 2 and 10 years old in good health and CMV-seronegative. The CDR3 sequence: CAISRTGEHYGYTF. For the CDR3, the DNA is TGTGCCATCAGTCGGACAGGGGAGCACTATGGCTACACCTTC.